These 30 T cell receptor beta chains came from one sample sequenced in a study of cytomegalovirus exposure and HLA in healthy donors. Vbeta (60) and Jbeta (13) primers were used in the PCR. TCRdb's table, derived via immunoSEQ multiplex PCR, lists solely in-frame clones and lacks some. The sample yields around 140,000 clones, roughly 78% seen once. Sequenced: PBMCs. These receptors were taken from a female donor in good health and CMV-seronegative.

V and J are TRBV27 and TRBJ2-5; TRBD1 aligns across 9 bases. The CDR3 extends over 17 amino acids. Looked up from germline, CDR1 is MNHEY and CDR2 is SMNVEV (reference sequence). V dropped 5 bases and J dropped 0; count of bases not matched to a gene: 10. DNA of the CDR3: TGTGCCAGCAGTCCGTACTCTGGGACAGGGAACCAAGAGACCCAGTACTTC. It is translated as CASSPYSGTGNQETQYF.

The chain is built from TRBV9 and TRBJ2-6; D is perhaps TRBD1 (5 bases). The length of the CDR3 is 20 residues. The germline V and J ends were trimmed by 0 bases and 0 bases, with 19 bases remaining between them. CDR1 and CDR2 from the germline V gene are SGDLS and YYNGEE. Here the CDR3 reads CASSVEATRDRFSGANVLTF. CDR3 coding DNA: TGTGCCAGCAGCGTAGAAGCTACCAGGGATAGATTCTCTGGGGCCAACGTCCTGACTTTC.

This clone has a handful of counts. V is TRBV27 and J is TRBJ1-1; D is possibly TRBD1 (5 bases). The germline gives CDR1 MNHEY, CDR2 SMNVEV (reference sequence). This CDR3 comprises 13 residues. V was cut by 2 bases and J by 2 bases, with 6 bases left in between. In DNA, the CDR3 is TGTGCCAGCAGTTTAACAGGAAACACTGAAGCTTTCTTT. It encodes CASSLTGNTEAFF.

This chain joins TRBV5-1 and TRBJ1-1; D call uncertain. Germline V lookup: CDR1 SGHRS, CDR2 YFSETQ. This CDR3 comprises 15 residues. Trimming removed 5 bases from V and 1 base from J, with 15 bases in between. Here the CDR3 DNA reads TGCGCCAGCAGGAGGCTTAATCGGGGGAACACTGAAGCTTTCTTT. It codes for CASRRLNRGNTEAFF.

The chain uses TRBV30 and TRBJ2-1; TRBD1 is a possible D gene (6 bases). Trimming removed 4 bases from V and 0 bases from J, with 7 bases in between. Germline V CDR1 and CDR2: GTSNPN, SVGIG (reference sequence). The CDR3 sequence is 13 residues long. CDR3 nucleotide sequence: TGTGCCTGGACGGACAGCTCCTACAATGAGCAGTTCTTC. Translation: CAWTDSSYNEQFF. The full variable domain, its missing parts supplied by reference TRBV30 and TRBJ2-1, is SQTIHQWPATLVQPVGSPLSLECTVEGTSNPNLYWYRQAAGRGLQLLFYSVGIGQISSEVPQNLSASRPQDRQFILSSKKLLLSDSGFYLCAWTDSSYNEQFFGPGTRLTVL.

The CDR3 bases are TGTGCCAGCGGACAGGTAGTCACCATATATTTT. Translation gives CASGQVVTIYF. This sequence joins TRBV6-1 and TRBJ1-3, with 7 positions matching TRBD1. V lost 8 bases and J lost 9; bases outside the gene matches: 4. Germline V gene sequence: CDR1 MNHNS, CDR2 SASEGT. The CDR3 covers 11 residues.

V is TRBV7-9 and J is TRBJ1-4; TRBD1 agrees at 9 bases. There are 16 residues in the CDR3. V shed 2 bases and J 5 bases; nucleotides not matched to a gene: 6. Looked up from germline, CDR1 is SEHNR and CDR2 is FQNEAQ (reference sequence). DNA of the CDR3: TGTGCCAGCAGCTTACCGGGACAGGGACGAAATGAAAAACTGTTTTTT. Amino acids: CASSLPGQGRNEKLFF.

The chain joins TRBV7-8 to TRBJ2-7, with TRBD1 matching over 10 bases. This CDR3 region has 16 residues. Germline-derived CDR1 and CDR2 are SGHVS and FQNEAQ. V gave up 4 bases and J gave up 5 bases; unmatched junction bases: 11. This chain's CDR3 is CASSWTARTGGDEQYF. Here the CDR3 DNA reads TGTGCCAGCAGCTGGACGGCCAGGACAGGGGGAGACGAGCAGTACTTC.

This clone came up once. This sequence joins TRBV15 and TRBJ2-7, with D tentatively TRBD2 (7 bases). In germline, CDR1 is LNHNV, CDR2 YYDKDF (reference sequence). V lost 1 base, J lost 4 bases, and 14 bases lay in between. CDR3 length: 15 amino acids. The CDR3 DNA reads as TGTGCCACCAGCAGAGTTGTGGGGGGGCCTTACGAGCAGTACTTC. It translates to CATSRVVGGPYEQYF.

This chain uses TRBV29-1 with TRBJ1-1; the match to TRBD1 covers 8 bases. Losses at the gene ends were 6 bases for V and 1 base for J; bases not matched to a gene: 1. Germline V CDR1 and CDR2: SQVTM, ANQGSEA. The CDR3 runs 12 residues. Written as DNA, the CDR3 is TGCAGCGTCGGGACAGGGAACACTGAAGCTTTCTTT. This sequence encodes CSVGTGNTEAFF.

This chain uses TRBV10-1 with TRBJ2-4, with TRBD2 identical over 7 bases. V gave up 5 bases and J gave up 2 bases; unmatched junction bases: 9. The CDR3 covers 16 residues. Germline V gene sequence: CDR1 WNHNN, CDR2 SYGVQD (reference sequence). This CDR3 is CASSPSTGGSKNIQYF. DNA for the CDR3: TGCGCCAGCAGTCCTTCTACCGGGGGGTCCAAAAACATTCAGTACTTC.

The V and J genes are TRBV30 and TRBJ1-1; tentatively, D is TRBD1 (6 bases). This CDR3 is built from 13 residues. In germline, CDR1 is GTSNPN, CDR2 SVGIG (reference sequence). Trimming pared 3 bases from V and 4 bases from J, leaving 12 bases between. The CDR3 coding sequence is TGTGCCTGGAGCCTGGGGGCGAGCACTGAAGCTTTCTTT. Its translation: CAWSLGASTEAFF.

V gene TRBV19 combines with J gene TRBJ2-7; D is unresolved. Between the trimmed V and J ends, which lost 0 bases and 0 bases, there was a span of 6 bases. The germline V gene has CDR1 LNHDA and CDR2 SQIVND (reference sequence). The CDR3 consists of 14 residues. The DNA of the CDR3 is TGTGCCAGTAGTATAGAACGGTTCTCCTACGAGCAGTACTTC. Its protein is CASSIERFSYEQYF.

This clone has just a few counts. The chain has TRBV6-5 and TRBJ2-7; D is possibly TRBD2 (6 bases). Germline CDR1 MNHEY, CDR2 SVGAGI. There are 15 residues in the CDR3. Trimming took 0 bases from V and 2 from J, leaving 11 bases between them. The CDR3 protein is CASSYSILAAYEQYF. The DNA for the CDR3 is TGTGCCAGCAGTTACTCGATACTAGCAGCCTACGAGCAGTACTTC.

The CDR3 DNA reads as TGTGCCACCAGCAGAGTGATCAGGGGGGTGTTACAGACTGAAGCTTTCTTT. This codes for CATSRVIRGVLQTEAFF. The rearrangement uses TRBV15 and TRBJ1-1; 7 nucleotides agree with TRBD1. The trim removed 1 base at V and 5 bases at J, leaving 13 bases unmatched. CDR3 length equals 17 residues. The germline CDR1 and CDR2 sequences are LNHNV and YYDKDF (reference sequence).

CDR3 protein: CASSMSNTARNQPQHF. For the CDR3, the DNA is TGTGCCAGTAGTATGTCCAATACAGCTCGCAATCAGCCCCAGCATTTT. The chain employs TRBV19 and TRBJ1-5, with no clear D. CDR1 LNHDA and CDR2 SQIVND come from the germline V gene (reference sequence). The CDR3 loop spans 16 amino acids. V was clipped by 3 bases and J by 2 bases, with 14 bases between them.

The chain uses TRBV29-1 and TRBJ1-1; D perhaps matches TRBD1 (6 bases). The CDR3 is 13 amino acids. Germline CDR1 SQVTM, CDR2 ANQGSEA. Deletions cut 5 bases from V and 5 bases from J, with 15 bases between. The CDR3 nucleotides read TGCAGCGTTCCCGCCAGGGGTAAAACTGAAGCTTTCTTT. It translates to CSVPARGKTEAFF.

This chain connects TRBV28 to TRBJ2-3, with 7 bases lining up with TRBD2. This CDR3 is built from 15 residues. Germline loops: CDR1 MDHEN, CDR2 SYDVKM. V lost 4 bases, J lost 6 bases, and 10 bases stayed unmatched. The CDR3 DNA follows: TGTGCCAGCAGTTCTCCCGACGGGAGGACGGATACGCAGTATTTT. Its protein product is CASSSPDGRTDTQYF.

CDR3 sequence (DNA): TGTGCCAGCAGCTTAGGCGGGAGTCTCTACAATGAGCAGTTCTTC. It specifies CASSLGGSLYNEQFF. The J gene is TRBJ2-1, the V gene TRBV11-3; TRBD2 matches 7 bases. The CDR3 extends over 15 amino acids. CDR1 is SGHNT, CDR2 YENEEA, per germline. V lost 1 base to trimming and J lost 3 bases; unmatched junction nucleotides: 3.

This clone was seen only a few times. The chain's CDR3 is CASSKKGLHLGEQFF. The DNA of the CDR3 is TGTGCCAGCAGCAAAAAGGGGTTACATCTAGGTGAGCAGTTCTTC. This chain joins TRBV21-1 and TRBJ2-1; the D call of TRBD1 is as the table states it, not checked on the DNA. TRBV21-1 is a documented pseudogene. CDR3 length: 15 amino acids.

This chain uses TRBV5-1 with TRBJ1-2, with unresolved D. Germline V lookup: CDR1 SGHRS, CDR2 YFSETQ. The V and J ends lost 0 bases and 8 bases respectively, with 11 bases between them. This CDR3 is 13 amino acids long. The CDR3 loop is CASSLGLEGGYTF. As DNA, the CDR3 is TGCGCCAGCAGCTTGGGGCTGGAGGGAGGCTACACCTTC.

This clone appeared a single time. The CDR3 protein is CASSQGTVTGGRYEQYF. The CDR3 region has the DNA TGCGCCAGCAGCCAAGGGACCGTGACGGGGGGGCGTTACGAGCAGTACTTC. This chain joins TRBV4-3 and TRBJ2-7; 8 bases match TRBD2. Germline assignment: CDR1 LGHNA and CDR2 YSLEER. With 1 base clipped from V and 4 bases from J, the junction kept 12 bases outside the gene matches. This CDR3 comprises 17 residues.

In this sample, this clone turned up once. V is TRBV7-2 and J is TRBJ2-7, with TRBD2 matching 8 bases. The CDR3 extends over 13 amino acids. V lost 1 base, J lost 7 bases, and 3 bases stayed unmatched. In germline, CDR1 is SGHTA, CDR2 FQGNSA. CDR3 amino acids: CASSLDGRGEQYF. The CDR3, as DNA: TGTGCCAGCAGCTTAGACGGGAGGGGGGAGCAGTACTTC. Looking up the rest from reference TRBV7-2 and TRBJ2-7 gives the full variable domain: GAGVSQSPSNKVTEKGKDVELRCDPISGHTALYWYRQSLGQGLEFLIYFQGNSAPDKSGLPSDRFSAERTGGSVSTLTIQRTQQEDSAVYLCASSLDGRGEQYFGPGTRLTVT.

This clone has just one count. The rearrangement uses TRBV5-1 and TRBJ1-3; TRBD1 agrees at 9 bases. Germline V CDR1 and CDR2: SGHRS, YFSETQ. This CDR3 contains 16 residues. The V segment lost 0 bases and the J segment 3 bases; nucleotides outside the gene matches: 4. CDR3: CASSLVGTGNGNTIYF. CDR3 bases: TGCGCCAGCAGCTTGGTGGGGACAGGGAATGGAAACACCATATATTTT.

The V call is TRBV4-1, the J call TRBJ1-4; D ambiguous. CDR3 length equals 14 residues. Per germline, CDR1 MGHRA and CDR2 YSYEKL. Trimming cost V 0 bases and J 4 bases, with 6 bases left between them. The CDR3 DNA reads TGCGCCAGCAGCCAAGATCTCCTTAATGAAAAACTGTTTTTT. This translates into CASSQDLLNEKLFF.

This clone has just one count. The V call is TRBV9, the J call TRBJ2-1, with 11 bases fitting TRBD2. The CDR3 runs 16 residues. Looked up from germline, CDR1 is SGDLS and CDR2 is YYNGEE. The ends lost 4 bases at V and 2 bases at J; junction bases unmatched: 5. For the CDR3, the DNA is TGTGCCAGCAGCCCCCTAGCGGGGGGAGCCTACAATGAGCAGTTCTTC. Protein: CASSPLAGGAYNEQFF.

The sample holds one count of this clone. V usage is TRBV28 and J usage is TRBJ2-7; D gene unclear. V dropped 2 bases and J dropped 3 bases, with 14 bases sitting between them. Looked up from germline, CDR1 is MDHEN and CDR2 is SYDVKM. This CDR3 comprises 15 residues. Here the CDR3 reads CASSLPTAANYEQYF. As DNA, the CDR3 is TGTGCCAGCAGTTTACCCACGGCGGCCAACTACGAGCAGTACTTC.

The chain joins TRBV10-3 to TRBJ2-1, with 8 nucleotides matching TRBD2. This CDR3 comprises 20 residues. V lost 1 base to trimming and J lost 0 bases; unmatched junction nucleotides: 14. The germline CDR1 and CDR2 sequences are ENHRY and SYGVKD. The CDR3 bases are TGTGCCATCAGTGAGTATCTCCCACTAGCGGTTCGAAGCTCCTACAATGAGCAGTTCTTC. It is translated as CAISEYLPLAVRSSYNEQFF.

This sequence joins TRBV5-5 and TRBJ2-7; 9 positions match TRBD2. The V gene's germline CDR1 is SGHKS and CDR2 YYEKEE (reference sequence). The CDR3 sequence is 17 residues long. The V gene end was trimmed by 0 bases and the J gene end by 1 base; junction bases not matched to a gene: 8. In DNA, the CDR3 is TGTGCCAGCAGCTTGGTGTTAGCGGGGGCCCTGTCCTACGAGCAGTACTTC. It yields the protein CASSLVLAGALSYEQYF.

The CDR3 DNA is TGTGCCAGCAGCTTAACGACAGGGTCCTACGAGCAGTACTTC. This sequence encodes CASSLTTGSYEQYF. This rearrangement joins TRBV7-6 to TRBJ2-7, with TRBD1 matching over 7 bases. CDR1 is SGHVS and CDR2 is FNYEAQ in the germline V gene. With 2 bases clipped from V and 1 base from J, the junction kept 2 bases outside the gene matches. The length of the CDR3 is 14 residues.